These 14 T cell receptor beta chains were all obtained from the same sample, sequenced in a study of blood T cell repertoires in COVID-19. Only in-frame clones appear in the TCRdb table, and some are missing; sequencing was by immunoSEQ multiplex PCR. The table records approximately 350,000 clones, around 83% of them present only once. What was sequenced was peripheral blood. The receptors were sampled from a man under 40 with active or convalescent COVID-19.

The genes are TRBV5-4 and TRBJ2-7, with D possibly being TRBD2 (6 bases). Germline assignment: CDR1 SGHNT and CDR2 YYREEE (reference sequence). V was shortened by 4 bases and J by 6 bases, with 20 bases between the two germline ends. This CDR3 is 15 amino acids long. The CDR3 DNA is TGTGCCAGCAGCATTCCTAGCGCAAGATTTGTCGAGCAGTACTTC. This codes for CASSIPSARFVEQYF.

V gene TRBV30 combines with J gene TRBJ2-2, with D maybe TRBD2 (6 bases). The V end was cut by 4 bases, the J end by 0 bases, with 9 bases between. The CDR3 spans 14 residues. From germline, CDR1 is GTSNPN and CDR2 SVGIG (reference sequence). CDR3 DNA: TGTGCCTGGAACGGCGGGGCGAACACCGGGGAGCTGTTTTTT. The encoded protein is CAWNGGANTGELFF. The full variable domain, with the rest looked up from reference TRBV30 and TRBJ2-2, is SQTIHQWPATLVQPVGSPLSLECTVEGTSNPNLYWYRQAAGRGLQLLFYSVGIGQISSEVPQNLSASRPQDRQFILSSKKLLLSDSGFYLCAWNGGANTGELFFGEGSRLTVL.

The chain uses TRBV18 and TRBJ2-7; 7 bases agree with TRBD1. V gave up 4 bases and J gave up 6 bases; unmatched junction bases: 3. Germline V lookup: CDR1 KGHSH, CDR2 LQKENI. This CDR3 region has 12 residues. CDR3 amino acids: CASSLGTAEQYF. The CDR3 DNA sequence: TGTGCCAGCTCACTGGGGACAGCCGAGCAGTACTTC. Filled out from reference TRBV18 and TRBJ2-7, the complete variable domain reads NAGVMQNPRHLVRRRGQEARLRCSPMKGHSHVYWYRQLPEEGLKFMVYLQKENIIDESGMPKERFSAEFPKEGPSILRIQQVVRGDSAAYFCASSLGTAEQYFGPGTRLTVT.

The gene calls are TRBV12-3 or TRBV12-4 and TRBJ1-1, with D perhaps TRBD1 (5 bases). The V and J ends lost 6 bases and 9 bases respectively, with 14 bases between them. The CDR3 loop spans 12 amino acids. The CDR3 sequence is CASSQAGQQAFF. The CDR3 coding sequence is TGTGCCAGCAGCCAGGCGGGGCAGCAAGCTTTCTTT.

Notes on this clone: The same CDR3 can be traced to other DNA sequences in this sample. V is TRBV28 and J is TRBJ2-7; D perhaps matches TRBD1 (5 bases). From germline, CDR1 is MDHEN and CDR2 SYDVKM. Between the trimmed V and J ends, which lost 8 bases and 5 bases, there was a span of 16 bases. The CDR3 sequence is 13 residues long. This CDR3 reads CASSSVWGDEQYF. CDR3 coding DNA: TGTGCCAGCTCCTCAGTGTGGGGCGACGAGCAGTACTTC.

The genes are TRBV11-2 and TRBJ2-5, with D perhaps matching TRBD2 (6 bases). Germline V gene lookup returns CDR1 SGHAT and CDR2 FQNNGV. This CDR3 spans 16 amino acids. Trimming took 1 base from V and 1 from J, leaving 13 bases between them. The CDR3 reads CASSLVGSGVQETQYF. In DNA form, the CDR3 reads TGTGCCAGCAGCTTAGTGGGTTCGGGGGTCCAAGAGACCCAGTACTTC.

The chain uses TRBV20-1 and TRBJ1-2, with 10 bases aligning to TRBD1. V trimming: 3 bases; J trimming: 8 bases; junction bases outside the gene matches: 9. The CDR3 has 14 residues. Germline V lookup: CDR1 DFQATT, CDR2 SNEGSKA (reference sequence). For the CDR3, the DNA is TGCAGTGCTAGTCCTCCCGGGACAGGGGTGGGCTACACCTTC. It translates to CSASPPGTGVGYTF.

The chain recombines TRBV5-6 with TRBJ2-3; 14 nucleotides align to TRBD2. V was pared by 4 bases and J by 3 bases, with 4 bases of the junction left unmatched. CDR1 and CDR2 (germline): SGHDT, YYEEEE. The CDR3 runs to 16 residues. CDR3 in amino acids: CASSGGLAGETDTQYF. In nucleotides, the CDR3 is TGTGCCAGCAGCGGGGGACTAGCGGGAGAAACAGATACGCAGTATTTT. Full variable domain (missing parts from reference TRBV5-6 and TRBJ2-3): DAGVTQSPTHLIKTRGQQVTLRCSPKSGHDTVSWYQQALGQGPQFIFQYYEEEERQRGNFPDRFSGHQFPNYSSELNVNALLLGDSALYLCASSGGLAGETDTQYFGPGTRLTVL.

The J gene is TRBJ2-3, the V gene TRBV15; TRBD1 aligns across 7 bases. The CDR3 runs 13 residues. With 6 bases clipped from V and 4 bases from J, the junction kept 4 bases outside the gene matches. CDR1 is LNHNV, CDR2 YYDKDF, per germline (reference sequence). CDR3 sequence (DNA): TGTGCCACCAGACTCCAGGGGGCAGATACGCAGTATTTT. Its protein is CATRLQGADTQYF.

V gene TRBV7-2 combines with J gene TRBJ1-1; D not certain. The length of the CDR3 is 14 residues. Germline CDR1 reads SGHTA; CDR2 reads FQGNSA. V lost 5 bases to trimming and J lost 1 base, with 11 bases between them. The CDR3 DNA reads TGTGCCAGCAGCCCTGGACTGGGGAACACTGAAGCTTTCTTT. Amino acid sequence: CASSPGLGNTEAFF.

The chain uses TRBV3-1 (or the pseudogene TRBV3-2) and TRBJ1-2; D uncertain. CDR1 is LGHDT and CDR2 is YNNKEL in the germline V gene (reference sequence). The V gene lost 0 bases and the J gene lost 4 bases, with 9 bases spanning the gap. This CDR3 comprises 14 residues. CDR3 in amino acids: CASSQDLVSYGYTF. CDR3 sequence (DNA): TGTGCCAGCAGCCAAGATTTGGTTAGCTATGGCTACACCTTC.

This clone showed up many times. The genes are TRBV28 and TRBJ1-2, with TRBD1 identical over 9 bases. The CDR3 is 15 residues long. Germline CDR1 and CDR2: MDHEN and SYDVKM. Trimming at V came to 4 bases and at J to 1 base, leaving 4 bases not matched to a gene. In nucleotides, the CDR3 is TGTGCCAGCAGTTCGGGACAGGGCTTTAACTATGGCTACACCTTC. Translated, it gives CASSSGQGFNYGYTF.

The rearrangement uses TRBV7-9 and TRBJ2-2; D is undetermined. CDR3 length: 12 amino acids. Trimming shortened V by 1 base and J by 8 bases, and 5 bases separated the two germline ends. From germline, CDR1 is SEHNR and CDR2 FQNEAQ (reference sequence). CDR3 sequence (DNA): TGTGCCAGCAGCTTAGTGCTAGGGGAGCTGTTTTTT. This codes for CASSLVLGELFF.

V gene TRBV4-1 combines with J gene TRBJ2-5; D gene unclear. The CDR3 totals 13 residues. Per the germline V gene, CDR1 is MGHRA and CDR2 is YSYEKL. V lost 3 bases, J lost 2 bases, and 7 bases lay in between. CDR3 protein: CASSQELQETQYF. The DNA of the CDR3 is TGCGCCAGCAGCCAGGAGTTACAAGAGACCCAGTACTTC.